Shown below are 13 T cell receptor beta chains from a single sample sequenced in a study of CD4 T cells in relation to SARS-CoV-2 and coronaviruses. Before the COVID-19 pandemic, during about 2011-2019, CD4+ T cells were taken from unexposed donors. Isolation of CD4+ T cells took place after about 10 days in culture. Sequencing used immunoSEQ multiplex PCR; TCRdb keeps in-frame clones, though not all of them. Of fewer than 25,000 clones detected, 76% appear once; the ten largest clones hold 25% to 35%. Antigen specificity for these receptors is unknown. Input material: CD4+ T cells from PBMCs, cultured in vitro. All receptors come from a human donor in good health.

This clone was detected once. The V call is TRBV5-1, the J call TRBJ1-1; no definite D call. V lost 6 bases to trimming and J lost 1 base, with 7 bases between them. Germline V gene sequence: CDR1 SGHRS, CDR2 YFSETQ. There are 12 residues in the CDR3. This CDR3 reads CASIEENTEAFF. The CDR3 DNA is TGCGCCAGCATCGAGGAGAACACTGAAGCTTTCTTT.

V usage is TRBV5-1 and J usage is TRBJ1-2; 12 bases fit TRBD1. The CDR3 is 15 residues long. CDR1 is SGHRS and CDR2 is YFSETQ in the germline V gene. Losses at the gene ends were 1 base for V and 6 bases for J; bases not matched to a gene: 4. Here the CDR3 reads CASSLRDRGLDGYTF. In DNA, the CDR3 is TGCGCCAGCAGCTTGCGGGACAGGGGGCTGGATGGCTACACCTTC.

The chain links TRBV23-1 to TRBJ2-6; the D is unclear. TRBV23-1 is labeled an ORF, and its function is uncertain. There are 14 residues in the CDR3. With 3 bases removed from V and 3 bases from J, the gap between germline ends came to 6 bases. CDR3 nucleotide sequence: TGCGCCAGCAGTCACGGGCATGGGGCCAACGTCCTGACTTTC. Protein: CASSHGHGANVLTF.

V and J are TRBV2 and TRBJ1-5; TRBD1 matches at 7 bases. There are 17 residues in the CDR3. The trim removed 5 bases at V and 0 bases at J, leaving 10 bases unmatched. From germline, CDR1 is SNHLY and CDR2 FYNNEI. The CDR3 nucleotides read TGTGCCAGCAGTACAGGGGCGCAAGGCCTTAGCAATCAGCCCCAGCATTTT. Its protein product is CASSTGAQGLSNQPQHF.

The chain recombines TRBV3-1 (or the pseudogene TRBV3-2) with TRBJ2-6; no firm D call. Between the trimmed V and J ends, which lost 8 bases and 0 bases, there was a span of 5 bases. The CDR3 has 13 residues. CDR1 and CDR2 from the germline V gene are LGHDT and YNNKEL (reference sequence). Written as DNA, the CDR3 is TGTGCCAGCTCTAACTCTGGGGCCAACGTCCTGACTTTC. Translating gives CASSNSGANVLTF.

The genes are TRBV11-2 and TRBJ2-7; possibly TRBD1 for D (6 bases). The CDR3 consists of 16 residues. V lost 3 bases and J 4 bases, leaving 19 bases between the germline ends. Germline lookup yields CDR1 SGHAT and CDR2 FQNNGV. Written as DNA, the CDR3 is TGTGCCAGCAGCTTGACAGGAATGCTGAGTAATTACGAGCAGTACTTC. The encoded protein is CASSLTGMLSNYEQYF.

Only a few counts were recorded for this clone. The rearrangement uses TRBV5-1 and TRBJ1-2, with 7 bases that match TRBD1. The CDR3 consists of 16 residues. CDR1 and CDR2 from the germline V gene are SGHRS and YFSETQ. J lost 5 bases, V lost 0 bases, and 10 bases had no gene match. CDR3 protein: CASSLEERGRRYGYTF. The DNA of the CDR3 is TGCGCCAGCAGCTTGGAGGAGAGGGGGCGAAGATATGGCTACACCTTC. The variable domain in full, with the rest retrieved from reference TRBV5-1 and TRBJ1-2, is KAGVTQTPRYLIKTRGQQVTLSCSPISGHRSVSWYQQTPGQGLQFLFEYFSETQRNKGNFPGRFSGRQFSNSRSEMNVSTLELGDSALYLCASSLEERGRRYGYTFGSGTRLTVV.

The V and J genes are TRBV9 and TRBJ1-2; 8 bases are a match to TRBD1. Germline V gene sequence: CDR1 SGDLS, CDR2 YYNGEE. The J segment lost 7 bases and the V segment lost 4 bases, leaving 12 bases of the junction unmatched. The CDR3 is 15 residues long. In nucleotides, the CDR3 is TGTGCCAGCAGCCGTGGACAAAGGACAGGGCGTGGCTACACCTTC. It translates to CASSRGQRTGRGYTF.

The chain joins TRBV5-4 to TRBJ2-5; unclear D gene. The CDR3 is made up of 14 amino acids. V lost 1 base to trimming and J lost 2 bases, with 9 bases between them. Looked up from germline, CDR1 is SGHNT and CDR2 is YYREEE (reference sequence). CDR3: CASSLSKTQETQYF. The CDR3, as DNA: TGTGCCAGCAGCTTGTCCAAAACTCAAGAGACCCAGTACTTC.

The chain has TRBV9 and TRBJ2-1; 14 nucleotides match TRBD2. This CDR3 is 22 amino acids long. Trimming removed 0 bases from V and 2 bases from J; junction bases left unmatched: 16. Germline V lookup: CDR1 SGDLS, CDR2 YYNGEE. The CDR3 is CASSVEATPGLAGDPTYNEQFF. The CDR3, as DNA: TGTGCCAGCAGCGTAGAAGCAACACCGGGACTAGCGGGAGACCCGACCTACAATGAGCAGTTCTTC.

CDR3 DNA sequence: TGTGCCAGCAGTACTAGGAATTCCGGGGAGCTGTTTTTT. It yields the protein CASSTRNSGELFF. V is TRBV28 and J is TRBJ2-2, with a weak D call TRBD2 (5 bases). V was cut by 5 bases and J by 6 bases, with 10 bases left in between. The CDR3 consists of 13 residues. Germline V gene lookup returns CDR1 MDHEN and CDR2 SYDVKM.

The chain employs TRBV14 and TRBJ2-7, with 8 bases matching TRBD1. V lost 4 bases to trimming and J lost 3 bases; unmatched junction nucleotides: 5. The CDR3 runs to 14 residues. Germline lookup yields CDR1 SGHDN and CDR2 FVKESK. Here the CDR3 DNA reads TGTGCCAGCAGCCCTGGACAGGGTTACTACGAGCAGTACTTC. This encodes CASSPGQGYYEQYF.

This sequence joins TRBV5-1 and TRBJ2-7, with 9 bases identical to TRBD1. Germline V gene sequence: CDR1 SGHRS, CDR2 YFSETQ. Trimming removed 4 bases from V and 0 bases from J; junction bases left unmatched: 5. The CDR3 runs to 15 residues. Here the CDR3 reads CASSPGQGISYEQYF. The CDR3 nucleotides are TGCGCCAGCAGCCCGGGACAGGGAATCTCCTACGAGCAGTACTTC.